A selection of T cell receptor beta chains follows, all from one sample in a study of T-cell reconstitution after alpha-beta-depleted transplantation in children. TCRdb independently ran MiXCR on the PCR reads; one entry per CDR3 protein. Among approximately 220,000 distinct CDR3 sequences, about 15% were seen once, and the ten largest hold 43%. Sample: PBMCs, mostly from graft donor cells, taken 360 days after TCRalphabeta/CD19-depleted stem cell transplant. The receptors were gathered from a male patient between 2 and 15 years old who had a stem cell transplant for acute lymphoblastic leukemia, so the T cells may come from the graft donor. The CDR3 runs from the conserved cysteine through the conserved F or W. A D gene is named only where the DNA matches it firmly. Not all rows give a size; the values are once, few, many and, for expanded clones, a class.

v_call	j_call	clone_size	d_call	cdr3_length	cdr3_aa	cdr3_nt
TRBV28	TRBJ2-3	few	-	13	CASSNAGTDTQYF	TGTGCCAGCAGTAACGCCGGGACGGATACGCAGTATTTT
TRBV3-1	TRBJ1-2	few	-	12	CASSQTGYGYTF	TGTGCCAGCAGCCAAACGGGGTATGGCTACACCTTC
TRBV27	TRBJ2-3	few	TRBD2	19	CASSPKHKGLAGDADTQYF	TGTGCCAGCAGTCCTAAGCACAAGGGACTAGCGGGAGACGCAGATACGCAGTATTTT
TRBV12-5	TRBJ1-1	-	-	16	CASGLAYRALNTEAFF	TGTGCTAGTGGTTTGGCTTACAGGGCGCTAAACACTGAAGCTTTCTTT
TRBV12-3/TRBV12-4	TRBJ2-3	-	-	14	CASSFGIRQDTQYF	TGTGCCAGCAGTTTTGGGATTAGACAAGATACGCAGTATTTT
TRBV27	TRBJ1-2	few	-	18	CASSLLPGASPGYYGYTF	TGTGCCAGCAGTTTATTACCGGGGGCCTCACCGGGATACTATGGCTACACCTTC
TRBV28	TRBJ2-5	-	-	15	CASSSPGAVQETQYF	TGTGCCAGCAGCTCCCCGGGAGCGGTGCAAGAGACCCAGTACTTC
TRBV7-7	TRBJ2-3	few	-	17	CASSLGPRGGIADTQYF	TGTGCCAGCAGCTTAGGCCCGAGGGGGGGAATCGCAGATACGCAGTATTTT
TRBV11-1	TRBJ1-2	few	-	14	CASSQFGANYGYTF	TGTGCCAGCAGCCAATTCGGGGCGAACTATGGCTACACCTTC
TRBV5-1	TRBJ2-2	-	-	15	CASSLVTVGTGELFF	TGCGCCAGCAGCTTGGTTACAGTGGGCACCGGGGAGCTGTTTTTT
TRBV3-1	TRBJ2-1	-	TRBD2	20	CASSPSKPGASGRGYNEQFF	TGTGCCAGCAGCCCAAGTAAACCTGGGGCTAGCGGGAGGGGTTACAATGAGCAGTTCTTC
TRBV18	TRBJ2-7	few	-	11	CASSPGWEQYF	TGTGCCAGCTCACCAGGTTGGGAGCAGTACTTC
TRBV12-3/TRBV12-4	TRBJ1-5	-	TRBD1	14	CASRPGTANQPQHF	TGTGCCAGCAGGCCCGGGACAGCAAATCAGCCCCAGCATTTT
TRBV12-3/TRBV12-4	TRBJ1-1	many	-	11	CASSKETEAFF	TGTGCCAGCAGCAAAGAAACTGAAGCTTTCTTT
TRBV20-1	TRBJ1-4	few	-	11	CSARRSEKLFF	TGCAGTGCTAGGAGGAGTGAAAAACTGTTTTTT
TRBV7-6	TRBJ2-2	few	TRBD2	15	CASSKSGVRAGELFF	TGTGCCAGCAGCAAAAGCGGGGTCCGGGCCGGGGAGCTGTTTTTT
TRBV2	TRBJ2-2	-	TRBD2	15	CASRRLAGGTGELFF	TGTGCCAGCAGGCGACTAGCGGGGGGCACCGGGGAGCTGTTTTTT
TRBV7-8	TRBJ2-7	few	-	14	CASSVTGVWREQYF	TGTGCCAGCAGCGTGACAGGTGTCTGGCGCGAGCAGTACTTC
TRBV12-5	TRBJ2-1	few	-	12	CASGLLLNEQFF	TGTGCTAGTGGTTTGCTTCTCAATGAGCAGTTCTTC
TRBV9	TRBJ2-5	few	-	13	CASSARSGETQYF	TGTGCCAGCAGCGCGAGGAGTGGTGAGACCCAGTACTTC
TRBV4-2	TRBJ2-5	few	-	14	CASSQGSGEETQYF	TGTGCCAGCAGCCAAGGCTCAGGGGAAGAGACCCAGTACTTC
TRBV11-1	TRBJ2-7	few	TRBD1	14	CASTPRQGAYEQYF	TGTGCCAGCACCCCCCGACAGGGGGCTTACGAGCAGTACTTC
TRBV2	TRBJ2-7	few	-	13	CASSWEERYEQYF	TGTGCCAGCAGTTGGGAGGAACGCTACGAGCAGTACTTC
TRBV20-1	TRBJ2-7	few	-	15	CSARKGGLLIYEQYF	TGCAGTGCTAGGAAAGGAGGACTATTAATCTACGAGCAGTACTTC
TRBV12-3/TRBV12-4	TRBJ2-6	-	-	12	CASSLPRIVLTF	TGTGCCAGCAGTTTACCCCGGATCGTCCTGACTTTC
TRBV29-1	TRBJ1-1	-	TRBD1	14	CSVRDRGLNTEAFF	TGCAGCGTTCGGGACAGGGGATTGAACACTGAAGCTTTCTTT
TRBV30	TRBJ2-7	many	-	13	CAWSVPISYEQYF	TGTGCCTGGAGTGTACCCATCTCCTACGAGCAGTACTTC
TRBV30	TRBJ1-1	-	-	13	CAWSVEGTTEAFF	TGTGCCTGGAGTGTAGAGGGTACCACTGAAGCTTTCTTT
TRBV10-3	TRBJ2-7	many	TRBD2	12	CALGGGGYEQYF	TGTGCCCTGGGCGGGGGGGGCTACGAGCAGTACTTC
TRBV6-5	TRBJ2-2	-	TRBD2	16	CASGYRPSGITGELFF	TGTGCCAGCGGATACCGACCTAGCGGGATCACCGGGGAGCTGTTTTTT
TRBV12-3/TRBV12-4	TRBJ2-5	-	-	14	CASSLVFHGETQYF	TGTGCCAGCAGTTTAGTATTCCACGGGGAGACCCAGTACTTC
TRBV21-1	TRBJ2-7	-	-	19	CASSLKGLAGGLPSYEQYF	TGTGCCAGCAGCCTCAAGGGACTAGCGGGGGGCCTCCCCTCCTACGAGCAGTACTTC
TRBV5-5	TRBJ2-7	-	TRBD1	16	CASSLGDSRDSYEQYF	TGTGCCAGCAGCTTGGGGGACAGCCGTGACTCCTACGAGCAGTACTTC
TRBV5-6	TRBJ2-5	few	-	14	CASSLDPGSETQYF	TGTGCCAGCAGCTTGGATCCGGGGTCAGAGACCCAGTACTTC
TRBV20-1	TRBJ2-7	few	TRBD1	13	CSAREDRTYEQYF	TGCAGTGCTAGAGAGGACAGGACCTACGAGCAGTACTTC
TRBV4-1	TRBJ1-4	-	TRBD1	17	CASSQDFRTGDDEKLFF	TGCGCCAGCAGCCAAGATTTTCGGACAGGGGACGATGAAAAACTGTTTTTT
TRBV6-1	TRBJ2-5	-	-	13	CASRPEPRETQYF	TGTGCCAGCAGGCCGGAACCTCGAGAGACCCAGTACTTC
TRBV29-1	TRBJ2-3	few	-	13	CSGGGTGGDTQYF	TGCAGCGGGGGGGGGACAGGAGGAGATACGCAGTATTTT
TRBV7-2	TRBJ2-7	few	-	13	CASSLALGGEQYF	TGTGCCAGCAGCTTAGCCCTAGGAGGTGAGCAGTACTTC
TRBV7-6	TRBJ2-1	few	-	16	CASSFLKGTLHNEQFF	TGTGCCAGCAGCTTCCTTAAGGGGACACTTCACAATGAGCAGTTCTTC
TRBV7-8	TRBJ2-3	-	-	15	CASSLSGAPTDTQYF	TGTGCCAGCAGCTTATCGGGAGCCCCCACAGATACGCAGTATTTT
TRBV10-3	TRBJ2-2	few	-	15	CAISADREVAGELFF	TGTGCCATCAGTGCCGACAGGGAGGTCGCCGGGGAGCTGTTTTTT
TRBV9	TRBJ2-5	-	TRBD2	15	CASSVGSPSGETQYF	TGTGCCAGCAGCGTAGGATCGCCTAGCGGGGAGACCCAGTACTTC
TRBV6-5	TRBJ2-7	-	TRBD2	17	CASRRGRLAGVGGEQYF	TGTGCCAGCAGAAGGGGGAGGCTAGCGGGAGTCGGTGGGGAGCAGTACTTC
TRBV10-1	TRBJ2-5	many	TRBD2	13	CASSKTSVGTQYF	TGCGCCAGCAGTAAGACTAGCGTGGGGACCCAGTACTTC
TRBV9	TRBJ1-3	-	-	14	CASSVGTSGNTIYF	TGTGCCAGCAGCGTAGGGACAAGTGGAAACACCATATATTTT
TRBV6-1	TRBJ2-3	-	-	15	CASSPRTTSTDTQYF	TGTGCCAGCAGCCCCCGGACTACAAGCACAGATACGCAGTATTTT
TRBV12-3/TRBV12-4	TRBJ1-2	-	TRBD1	11	CATSTGDGYTF	TGTGCCACCTCGACAGGGGATGGCTACACCTTC